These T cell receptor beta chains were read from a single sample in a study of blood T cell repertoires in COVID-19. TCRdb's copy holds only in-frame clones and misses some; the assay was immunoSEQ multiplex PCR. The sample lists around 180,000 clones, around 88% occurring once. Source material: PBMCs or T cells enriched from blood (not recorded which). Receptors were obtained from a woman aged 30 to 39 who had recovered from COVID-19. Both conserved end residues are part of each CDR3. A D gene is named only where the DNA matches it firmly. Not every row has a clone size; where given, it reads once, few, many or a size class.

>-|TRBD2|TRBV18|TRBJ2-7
TGTGCCAGCTCACCACTCGGCGGTACTAGCGGGTCCTACGAGCAGTACTTC
CASSPLGGTSGSYEQYF
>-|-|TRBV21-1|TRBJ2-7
TGTGCCGCGCTAATCTACGAGCAGTACTTC
CAALIYEQYF
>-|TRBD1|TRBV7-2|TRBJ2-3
TGTGCCAGCAGCTTAGGAATGAGGACAGGACCCACAGATACGCAGTATTTT
CASSLGMRTGPTDTQYF
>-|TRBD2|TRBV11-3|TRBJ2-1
TGTGCCAGCAGCTCGGCTAGCGGGAGCAACTCCTACAATGAGCAGTTCTTC
CASSSASGSNSYNEQFF
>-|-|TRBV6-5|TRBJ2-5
TGTGCCAGCAGTTGGACAATGCAAGAGACCCAGTACTTC
CASSWTMQETQYF
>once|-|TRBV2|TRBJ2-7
TGTGCCAGCAGAGGAGAGGGCCTGTGGGAGCAGTACTTC
CASRGEGLWEQYF
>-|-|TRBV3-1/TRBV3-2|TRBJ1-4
TGTGCCAGCAGCCAAGGCGGTATGGTGGAAAAACTGTTTTTT
CASSQGGMVEKLFF
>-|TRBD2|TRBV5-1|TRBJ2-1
TGCGCCAGCAGCTTGGGACTAGCCCCCTACAATGAGCAGTTCTTC
CASSLGLAPYNEQFF
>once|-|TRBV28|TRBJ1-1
TGTGCCACCAGATTCCCCTGGGGAGGGGCAGGCACTGAAGCTTTCTTT
CATRFPWGGAGTEAFF
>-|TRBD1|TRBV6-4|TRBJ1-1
TGTGCCAGCAGTACCTCGGACAGGGCGAACACTGAAGCTTTCTTT
CASSTSDRANTEAFF
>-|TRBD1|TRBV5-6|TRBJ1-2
TGTGCCAGCAGCTTGGATGGGACAGGGTATGGCTACACCTTC
CASSLDGTGYGYTF
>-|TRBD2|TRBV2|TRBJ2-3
TGTGCCAGCAGTGAAAGCGGGAGGGACGGAGATACGCAGTATTTT
CASSESGRDGDTQYF
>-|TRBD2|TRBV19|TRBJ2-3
TGTGCCAGTGGGACTAGCGGGATCACAGATACGCAGTATTTT
CASGTSGITDTQYF
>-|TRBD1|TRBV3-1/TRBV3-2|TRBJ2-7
TGTGCCAGCAGCCAAGAGGCGAGACAGGGAGTCAGCGAGCAGTACTTC
CASSQEARQGVSEQYF
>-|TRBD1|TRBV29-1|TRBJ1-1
TGCAGCGTTGTGGGGGACAGGGCTGAAGCTTTCTTT
CSVVGDRAEAFF
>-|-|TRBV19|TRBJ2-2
TGTGCCAGTAGTATTACACCGAACACCGGGGAGCTGTTTTTT
CASSITPNTGELFF
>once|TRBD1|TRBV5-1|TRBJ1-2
TGCGCCAGCAACCAGGGACAGAACTATGGCTACACCTTC
CASNQGQNYGYTF
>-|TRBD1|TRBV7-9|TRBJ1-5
TGTGCCAGCAGCCCGCCGGGGACAGAGCAGGATCAGCCCCAGCATTTT
CASSPPGTEQDQPQHF
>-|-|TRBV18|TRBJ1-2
TGTGCCAGCTCACCACCGGGGGGGTATGGCTACACCTTC
CASSPPGGYGYTF
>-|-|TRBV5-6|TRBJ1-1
TGTGCCAGCAGCTTACCGCAGGGAACTGAAGCTTTCTTT
CASSLPQGTEAFF
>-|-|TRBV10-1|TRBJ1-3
TGCGCCAGCATGAAGAGCTCTGGAAACACCATATATTTT
CASMKSSGNTIYF
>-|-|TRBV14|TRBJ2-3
TGTGCCAGCAGCCCTTTACGGGGGACTAGCACAGATACGCAGTATTTT
CASSPLRGTSTDTQYF
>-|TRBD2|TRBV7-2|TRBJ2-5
TGTGCCAGCAGCTTAGTCGGGCTAGCGGGATCTATAGAGACCCAGTACTTC
CASSLVGLAGSIETQYF
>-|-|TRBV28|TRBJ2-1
TGTGCCAGCGCTGACATGAGAGCCCTCTACAATGAGCAGTTCTTC
CASADMRALYNEQFF
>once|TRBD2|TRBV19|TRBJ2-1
TGTGCCAGTAGTAGTTTAGCGGGCGATGAGCAGTTCTTC
CASSSLAGDEQFF
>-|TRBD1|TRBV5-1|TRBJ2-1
TGCGCCAGCACAACTGACAGGGGCAATGAGCAGTTCTTC
CASTTDRGNEQFF
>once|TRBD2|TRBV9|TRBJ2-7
TGTGCCAGCAGCCCTACGGGCGGACTAGCGGACTCCTACGAGCAGTACTTC
CASSPTGGLADSYEQYF
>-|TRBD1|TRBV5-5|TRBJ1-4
TGTGCCAGCAACGAGGGACAGGGTGCAACTAATGAAAAACTGTTTTTT
CASNEGQGATNEKLFF
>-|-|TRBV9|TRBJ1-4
TGTGCCAGCAGCGTGCTGGGACACGGTAATGAAAAACTGTTTTTT
CASSVLGHGNEKLFF
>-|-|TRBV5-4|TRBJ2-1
TGTGCCAGCAGCTATACCGGGACACCCAACAATGAGCAGTTCTTC
CASSYTGTPNNEQFF